This T cell receptor (beta chain) was identified during a study of T-cell memory formation after mild COVID-19. Study overall: Most TCR clusters belonged to a single donor. The study, taken as a whole, reports: Proof of SARS-CoV-2 specificity was absent for the second-wave clones that crested on day 37. Contracting clones localized mainly to CM and EM when CD4+ and mainly to EMRA when CD8+.

TCRdb itself ran the 5' RACE reads through MiXCR, one entry per CDR3 protein. The sample lists around 370,000 distinct CDR3 sequences; around 20% were seen once. This clonotype has ten or more counts. What it binds is not known. Germline CDR1 and CDR2: SGHNT and YYREEE (reference sequence). Trimming took 4 bases from V and 0 from J; bases not matched to a gene: 6. The CDR3 runs 15 residues. Sequencing was performed on PBMCs or a T cell subset sorted from them (not recorded which). The sequence derives from an adult woman who had mild COVID-19 (a few samples of this study predate the infection). Cell type and time point are not known. J is TRBJ1-1 and V is TRBV5-4; 7 positions match TRBD1. The chain's CDR3 is CASSPRTGMNTEAFF. In DNA, the CDR3 is TGTGCCAGCAGCCCCCGGACAGGCATGAACACTGAAGCTTTCTTT.